A single sample gave rise to the 5 T cell receptor beta chains below, sequenced in a study of blood T cell repertoires in COVID-19. Data came from immunoSEQ multiplex PCR; TCRdb stores just in-frame clones and leaves some out. The sample includes approximately 250,000 clones, about 87% seen only once; the top ten take around 9.1%. Sequencing was performed on peripheral blood. The receptors were sampled from a human donor in a cohort sampled during active COVID-19.

This clone was seen ten or more times. V is TRBV4-2 and J is TRBJ2-1; 10 bases line up with TRBD1. The junction had 6 bases not matched to a gene; V was cut back by 7 bases and J by 6 bases. The length of the CDR3 is 14 residues. Germline lookup yields CDR1 LGHNA and CDR2 YNFKEQ. For the CDR3, the DNA is TGTGCCAGCACGGGACAGGGGTTGTCCAATGAGCAGTTCTTC. Translation: CASTGQGLSNEQFF.

This sequence joins TRBV6-5 and TRBJ2-7; 10 bases are shared with TRBD1. The CDR3 sequence is 14 residues long. The V and J ends lost 6 bases and 1 base, in that order; junction bases with no gene match: 3. CDR1 and CDR2 (germline): MNHEY, SVGAGI. The CDR3 here is CASSPGQGSYEQYF. For the CDR3, the DNA is TGTGCCAGCAGCCCGGGACAGGGGTCCTACGAGCAGTACTTC.

The CDR3 reads CASSLKTSGLREQYF. CDR3 DNA: TGTGCCAGCAGCCTGAAGACTAGCGGCTTACGGGAGCAGTACTTC. The genes are TRBV11-2 and TRBJ2-7; 9 nucleotides align to TRBD2. V dropped 5 bases and J dropped 7; count of bases not matched to a gene: 12. The CDR3 is 15 residues long. Germline CDR1 is SGHAT and CDR2 is FQNNGV.

This clone was seen just once. The chain combines TRBV7-2 with TRBJ2-3; TRBD2 aligns across 8 bases. Germline V gene data show CDR1 as SGHTA and CDR2 as FQGNSA. CDR3 size: 16 residues. V trimming: 5 bases; J trimming: 1 base; junction bases outside the gene matches: 8. Written as DNA, the CDR3 is TGTGCCAGCAGCCAACGCGGGGGGCAAGGCACAGATACGCAGTATTTT. Translation gives CASSQRGGQGTDTQYF.

V and J are TRBV29-1 and TRBJ1-2; D is unclear. Trimming pared 7 bases from V and 2 bases from J, leaving 17 bases between. The CDR3 has 14 amino acids. The germline V gene has CDR1 SQVTM and CDR2 ANQGSEA. CDR3 sequence reads: CSAVREGVNYGYTF. The CDR3 region has the DNA TGCAGCGCTGTCCGCGAGGGCGTGAACTATGGCTACACCTTC.